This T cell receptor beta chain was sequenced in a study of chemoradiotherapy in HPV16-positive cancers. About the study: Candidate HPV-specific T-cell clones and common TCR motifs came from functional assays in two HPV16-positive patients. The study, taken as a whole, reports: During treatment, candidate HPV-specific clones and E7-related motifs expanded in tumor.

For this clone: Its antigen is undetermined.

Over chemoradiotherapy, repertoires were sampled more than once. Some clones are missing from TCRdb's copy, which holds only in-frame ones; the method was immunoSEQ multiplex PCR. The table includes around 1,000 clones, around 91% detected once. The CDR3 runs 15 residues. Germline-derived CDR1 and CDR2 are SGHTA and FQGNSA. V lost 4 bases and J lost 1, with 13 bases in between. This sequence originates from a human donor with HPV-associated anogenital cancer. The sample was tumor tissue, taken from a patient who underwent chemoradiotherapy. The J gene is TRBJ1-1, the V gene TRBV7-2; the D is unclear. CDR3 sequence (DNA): TGTGCCAGCAGCTCCGCGGGGTTCGCGAACACTGAAGCTTTCTTT. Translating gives CASSSAGFANTEAFF.